The T cell receptor beta chain described here comes from a study of CD8 T cells in Susac syndrome (dated by TCRdb to between 2018 and 2021). Study-level background: Of the Susac syndrome patients who were sequenced, about eight were in clinical remission while roughly six had clinically active disease. At the time of blood withdrawal, Susac syndrome patients were either therapy-naive, taking corticosteroids (with some also receiving IVIg), or on IVIg alone. The study used repertoire sequencing to test whether antigen drove CD8+ T cell activation and differentiation in Susac syndrome. Clonality of the CD8+ T cell repertoire was compared between around 13 healthy donors, about 14 Susac syndrome patients and roughly 15 multiple sclerosis patients. What the work shows at the level of the full study, not this receptor alone: Susac syndrome CD8+ repertoires showed clonal expansion, highest in CD8+ TEMRA cells and greater in clinically active than remitting patients. Under 20 and five Susac-specific public clones were found in the total CD8+ and CD8+ TEMRA repertoires, respectively. The study acknowledged that relatively few individuals were included in the TCR sequencing and HLA analysis.

Concerning this clonotype itself: The clone's antigen remains unknown. Base qualities are not recorded, but no much larger clone differs from it by a single base.

RNA was extracted using the RNeasy kit, and roughly 0.5 to 1 microgram was reverse transcribed with random hexamers. The immunoSEQ multiplex PCR assay, which covers 54 Vbeta and 13 Jbeta segments, was used to amplify TCR beta CDR3 regions. To correct PCR amplification bias, a synthetic template baseline was used for both primer optimization and computational correction. In the authors' own workflow: Reads were assigned to V, D and J genes according to IMGT and analyzed in immunoSEQ Analyzer, with only productive sequences retained. Clonality was calculated as one minus the Shannon entropy normalized by log2 of the number of productive unique sequences. For each patient and control, public and private clones were evaluated among the 100 most prevalent clones. Clones were defined as Susac-specific if absent from the healthy and MS cohorts, from 900 to 1,300 published viral clones and from other ImmuneACCESS disease sequences. TCRdb redid the processing of the public reads, applying fastp at Q25 and MiXCR, and retained in-frame beta chains. Rows are unified per CDR3 protein, each entry keeping the most common DNA and genes. TCRdb, not the authors, supplied the V and J calls. For this sample the table gives about 140,000 distinct CDR3 sequences, of which 85% to 95% were detected only once. Approximately 0.18% of the sample comes from the top ten.

High-throughput TCR beta sequencing profiled peripheral blood CD8+ and CD4+ T cells from healthy donors, Susac syndrome patients and multiple sclerosis patients. The Susac syndrome patients fulfilled recently defined diagnostic criteria for either definite or probable disease. CD8+ TEMRA cells were enriched by FACS, while bulk CD8+ and CD4+ T cells were purified by magnetic negative isolation. Blood was collected in EDTA tubes and processed within 24 hours, with PBMCs isolated through density gradient centrifugation. PBMCs intended for TCR sequencing were cryopreserved in liquid nitrogen and thawed later in a water bath at 37 degrees C. A purity of at least 90% was achieved for sorted or isolated CD4+, CD8+ and CD8+ TEMRA cells. Sequencing was carried out using CD8+ T cells from PBMCs. This receptor was obtained from a human donor with Susac syndrome.

The CDR3 region has the sequence CASSIDAGELFF. The nucleotide sequence is TGCGCCAGCAGTATCGACGCCGGGGAGCTGTTTTTT. The sequence is built from TRBV5-1 and TRBJ2-2; the D gene assignment is ambiguous. Reading the germline V gene gives CDR1 SGHRS and CDR2 YFSETQ. CDR3 length: 12 amino acids, cysteine to phenylalanine. The kept DNA is CDR3 alone, 36 bases in frame from the first base. V lost 5 bases and J lost 6 bases; the stretch between them is 8 bases long.